The 22 T cell receptor beta chains listed next were all sequenced from one sample in a study of T-cell reconstitution after alpha-beta-depleted transplantation in children. This sample's TCRbeta library carried unique molecular identifier barcodes. Via MiXCR, TCRdb re-called the PCR reads, giving one row per CDR3 protein. The top ten hold about 30% of the sample, which has about 76,000 distinct CDR3 sequences, 13% to 15% seen once. The material sequenced was PBMCs, mostly from graft donor cells, taken 180 days after TCRalphabeta/CD19-depleted stem cell transplant. The receptors here all came from a male patient aged 2-10 years who had a stem cell transplant for acute lymphoblastic leukemia, so the T cells may come from the graft donor.

This clonotype showed up just a few times. The chain joins TRBV9 to TRBJ2-2; 9 bases map to TRBD2. CDR1 and CDR2 (germline): SGDLS, YYNGEE. The J segment lost 4 bases and the V segment lost 0 bases, leaving 4 bases of the junction unmatched. CDR3 length equals 16 residues. CDR3: CASSVAGLALTGELFF. CDR3 nucleotides: TGTGCCAGCAGCGTAGCGGGACTAGCCCTCACCGGGGAGCTGTTTTTT.

This chain links TRBV20-1 with TRBJ2-3; TRBD2 matches 9 bases. V lost 5 bases and J lost 6; bases outside the gene matches: 9. CDR1 is DFQATT, CDR2 SNEGSKA, per germline (reference sequence). This CDR3 is built from 14 residues. The CDR3 here is CSAGLAGVVDTQYF. Written as DNA, the CDR3 is TGCAGTGCTGGGTTAGCGGGGGTCGTCGATACGCAGTATTTT.

This clonotype came up a few times. This rearrangement joins TRBV20-1 to TRBJ2-5; 9 bases map to TRBD2. V gave up 5 bases and J gave up 4 bases; unmatched junction bases: 8. The CDR3 length is 14 residues. Germline V lookup: CDR1 DFQATT, CDR2 SNEGSKA (reference sequence). CDR3 bases: TGCAGTGCTCCCCCCGCGGGAGGGCCAGAGACCCAGTACTTC. This gives the protein CSAPPAGGPETQYF.

Concerning this clonotype: This may stem from a read error, because a much larger clone lies one nucleotide away. Because it lacks the conserved phenylalanine or tryptophan at the end, this CDR3 is likely a read error. The rearrangement joins TRBV7-6 to TRBJ2-3, with 12 bases fitting TRBD2. J gave up 0 bases and V 5 bases, and 9 bases lay outside the gene matches. This CDR3 is built from 18 residues. Germline V gene data show CDR1 as SGHVS and CDR2 as FNYEAQ. The CDR3 DNA is TGTGCCAGCAGCCAGGAGGGACTAGCGGGCAATAGCACAGATACGCAGTATCTT. Amino acid sequence: CASSQEGLAGNSTDTQYL.

This clonotype was observed a handful of times. The V gene is TRBV7-2, the J gene TRBJ2-4, with D perhaps assigned TRBD1 or TRBD2 (5 bases each). Looked up from germline, CDR1 is SGHTA and CDR2 is FQGNSA. There are 16 residues in the CDR3. V lost 2 bases to trimming and J lost 4 bases, with 15 bases between them. The CDR3 sequence is CASSLPGLGFKNIQYF. The DNA of the CDR3 is TGTGCCAGCAGCTTACCGGGGCTGGGGTTTAAAAACATTCAGTACTTC.

This clonotype has a count of ten or more. In nucleotides, the CDR3 is TGCGCCAGCAGCCAGGGCCTGGGGATAGAGACCCAGTACTTC. Encoded protein: CASSQGLGIETQYF. The chain is built from TRBV4-3 and TRBJ2-5; no clear D gene. In germline, CDR1 is LGHNA, CDR2 YSLEER. The CDR3 runs 14 residues. V lost 3 bases and J 4 bases, leaving 12 bases between the germline ends.

Only a few counts were recorded for this clonotype. This rearrangement joins TRBV11-2 to TRBJ2-7, with a tentative D call TRBD1 (6 bases). CDR1 is SGHAT, CDR2 FQNNGV, per germline. Trimming took off 2 bases at V and 1 base at J, with 12 bases between the two ends. The CDR3 length is 15 residues. Here the CDR3 DNA reads TGTGCCAGCAGCTTAATTACAGGGAAGTCCTACGAGCAGTACTTC. Residues: CASSLITGKSYEQYF.

This clonotype was seen a handful of times. The V gene is TRBV7-9, the J gene TRBJ1-2; D gene unclear. Trimming removed 1 base at V and 4 bases at J, with 16 bases between. The CDR3 length is 16 residues. The germline gives CDR1 SEHNR, CDR2 FQNEAQ (reference sequence). CDR3 sequence reads: CASSLGPARPIYGYTF. In nucleotides, the CDR3 is TGTGCCAGCAGCTTAGGGCCTGCCAGGCCTATCTATGGCTACACCTTC.

This clonotype has a handful of counts. The CDR3 DNA follows: TGTGCCAGCAGTCCCACAGGGGGCGCCCCCTACGAGCAGTACTTC. Translated, it gives CASSPTGGAPYEQYF. The J gene is TRBJ2-7, the V gene TRBV25-1, with 9 bases fitting TRBD1. Germline CDR1 MGHDK, CDR2 SYGVNS. The junction had 7 bases not matched to a gene; V was cut back by 5 bases and J by 2 bases. This CDR3 has 15 residues.

A word on this clonotype: This may come from a read error, since a much larger clone is one base off. This chain links TRBV27 with TRBJ2-1; a weak D match, TRBD2 (5 bases). The CDR3 is made up of 15 amino acids. Looked up from germline, CDR1 is MNHEY and CDR2 is SMNVEV (reference sequence). The CDR3 DNA follows: TGTGCCACCAGTTTTACCGGGAACCCACGCGATGAGCAGTTCTTC. It codes for CATSFTGNPRDEQFF.

In this sample, this clonotype turned up a few times. The rearrangement uses TRBV20-1 and TRBJ2-3; 7 bases map to TRBD1. CDR1 DFQATT and CDR2 SNEGSKA come from the germline V gene (reference sequence). There are 14 residues in the CDR3. V was pared by 3 bases and J by 2 bases, with 5 bases of the junction left unmatched. The CDR3 is CSARRTGLTDTQYF. In nucleotides, the CDR3 is TGCAGTGCTAGGCGGACAGGCCTCACAGATACGCAGTATTTT.

This clonotype showed up just a few times. The rearrangement joins TRBV12-5 to TRBJ2-7; tentative D call: TRBD1 (6 bases). CDR3 size: 13 residues. Trimming removed 5 bases from V and 3 bases from J, with 11 bases in between. Germline V gives CDR1 LGHNT, CDR2 FRNRAP. CDR3 nucleotides: TGTGCTAGTGGTCTCGGCAGGGGCTACGAGCAGTACTTC. Translated: CASGLGRGYEQYF.

The gene calls are TRBV10-3 and TRBJ1-2, with 8 nucleotides matching TRBD1. V lost 7 bases and J lost 3; bases outside the gene matches: 28. The CDR3 has 21 residues. Germline CDR1 ENHRY, CDR2 SYGVKD. CDR3 DNA: TGTGCCATCAACCCCGACAGGGGAGAAGGTCGGGGGGAAAGGAGGTACTATGGCTACACCTTC. As protein: CAINPDRGEGRGERRYYGYTF.

This clonotype was seen a few times. The chain uses TRBV29-1 and TRBJ2-5; unclear D gene. Trimming took 2 bases from V and 5 from J, leaving 6 bases between them. The CDR3 totals 11 residues. The germline V gene has CDR1 SQVTM and CDR2 ANQGSEA. The CDR3: CSVEFWETQYF. The CDR3 DNA follows: TGCAGCGTTGAATTTTGGGAGACCCAGTACTTC.

This clonotype was seen a handful of times. This chain uses TRBV19 with TRBJ1-1; the D is unclear. Per germline, CDR1 LNHDA and CDR2 SQIVND (reference sequence). V gave up 2 bases and J gave up 4 bases, with 8 bases separating them. The CDR3 is 13 residues long. CDR3: CASSIISSTEAFF. For the CDR3, the DNA is TGTGCCAGTAGTATAATTTCCTCCACTGAAGCTTTCTTT.

This chain connects TRBV4-1 to TRBJ2-6, with no clear D. The germline gives CDR1 MGHRA, CDR2 YSYEKL. CDR3 length equals 20 residues. The V end was cut by 2 bases, the J end by 0 bases, with 20 bases between. CDR3 coding DNA: TGCGCCAGCAGCCAACACCCGCCGGGCTCCTCTTTCTCTGGGGCCAACGTCCTGACTTTC. It codes for CASSQHPPGSSFSGANVLTF.

In its sample, this clonotype was seen many times. V is TRBV7-2 and J is TRBJ2-6; 8 bases map to TRBD1. From germline, CDR1 is SGHTA and CDR2 FQGNSA. V lost 5 bases and J lost 0; bases outside the gene matches: 6. The CDR3 length is 17 residues. The CDR3, as DNA: TGTGCCAGCAGCCGAGGACAGGGCCGCTCTGGGGCCAACGTCCTGACTTTC. Translation gives CASSRGQGRSGANVLTF. Variable domain in full (rest from reference TRBV7-2 and TRBJ2-6): GAGVSQSPSNKVTEKGKDVELRCDPISGHTALYWYRQSLGQGLEFLIYFQGNSAPDKSGLPSDRFSAERTGGSVSTLTIQRTQQEDSAVYLCASSRGQGRSGANVLTFGAGSRLTVL.

In this sample, this clonotype turned up a few times. This chain joins TRBV28 and TRBJ1-1; D gene uncertain. V was trimmed by 6 bases and J by 5 bases, leaving 16 bases between them. Per the germline V gene, CDR1 is MDHEN and CDR2 is SYDVKM. The CDR3 is 14 amino acids. CDR3 bases: TGTGCCAGCAGAGCGGCAAAGGGAAAGACTGAAGCTTTCTTT. Translating gives CASRAAKGKTEAFF. The full variable domain, rest sourced from reference TRBV28 and TRBJ1-1, is DVKVTQSSRYLVKRTGEKVFLECVQDMDHENMFWYRQDPGLGLRLIYFSYDVKMKEKGDIPEGYSVSREKKERFSLILESASTNQTSMYLCASRAAKGKTEAFFGQGTRLTVV.

The chain recombines TRBV7-8 with TRBJ2-4; D gene unclear. The CDR3 consists of 13 residues. Deletions cut 5 bases from V and 2 bases from J, with 7 bases between. Germline-derived CDR1 and CDR2 are SGHVS and FQNEAQ. The CDR3 sequence: CASSHDPKNIQYF. CDR3 DNA: TGTGCCAGCAGCCACGACCCCAAAAACATTCAGTACTTC.

The CDR3 loop reads CASSPSPGRETQYF. Here the CDR3 DNA reads TGTGCCAGCAGCCCCTCCCCGGGCAGGGAGACCCAGTACTTC. The V gene is TRBV9, the J gene TRBJ2-5; no clear D. Germline V lookup: CDR1 SGDLS, CDR2 YYNGEE. The V gene lost 4 bases and the J gene lost 5 bases, with 15 bases spanning the gap. CDR3 length: 14 amino acids.

This clonotype turned up a few times. CDR3 DNA sequence: TGTGCCAGCAGTTACACCCAGGGGCCCTACGAGCAGTACTTC. Its translation is CASSYTQGPYEQYF. V gene TRBV6-5 combines with J gene TRBJ2-7, with D perhaps TRBD1 (6 bases). The CDR3 covers 14 residues. Germline V gene data show CDR1 as MNHEY and CDR2 as SVGAGI. Trimming took 2 bases from V and 2 from J, leaving 10 bases between them.

This clonotype was observed a handful of times. The chain joins TRBV20-1 to TRBJ1-5, with a weak D call TRBD1 (5 bases). The ends were cut back, 4 bases at V and 5 bases at J, with 12 bases in the middle. The CDR3 totals 13 residues. Germline-derived CDR1 and CDR2 are DFQATT and SNEGSKA (reference sequence). The CDR3, as DNA: TGCAGTGCTACAGGGCCTACTCATCAGCCCCAGCATTTT. It codes for CSATGPTHQPQHF.